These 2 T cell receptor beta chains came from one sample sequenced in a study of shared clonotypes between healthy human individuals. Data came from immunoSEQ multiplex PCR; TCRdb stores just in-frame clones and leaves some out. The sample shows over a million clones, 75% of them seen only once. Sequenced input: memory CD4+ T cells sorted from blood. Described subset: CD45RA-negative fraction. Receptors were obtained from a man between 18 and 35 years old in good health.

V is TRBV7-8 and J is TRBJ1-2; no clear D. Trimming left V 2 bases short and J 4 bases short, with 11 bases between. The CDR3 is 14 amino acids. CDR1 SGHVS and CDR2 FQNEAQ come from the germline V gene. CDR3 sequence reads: CASSLLRLSYGYTF. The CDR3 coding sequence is TGTGCCAGCAGCTTACTCAGGCTTAGCTATGGCTACACCTTC.

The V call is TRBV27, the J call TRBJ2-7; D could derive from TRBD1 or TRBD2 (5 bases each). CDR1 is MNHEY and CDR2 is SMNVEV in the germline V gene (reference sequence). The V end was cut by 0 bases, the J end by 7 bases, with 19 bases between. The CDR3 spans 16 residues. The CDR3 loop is CASSLSLKGSLWEQYF. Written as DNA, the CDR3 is TGTGCCAGCAGTTTATCGCTAAAGGGGAGCCTCTGGGAGCAGTACTTC.